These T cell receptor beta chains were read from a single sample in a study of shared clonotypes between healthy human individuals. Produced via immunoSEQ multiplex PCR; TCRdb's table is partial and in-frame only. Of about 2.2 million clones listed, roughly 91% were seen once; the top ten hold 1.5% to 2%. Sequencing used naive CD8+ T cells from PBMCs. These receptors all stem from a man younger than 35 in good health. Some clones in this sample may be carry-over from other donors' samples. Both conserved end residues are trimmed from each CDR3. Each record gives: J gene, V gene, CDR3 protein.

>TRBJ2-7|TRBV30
AWSSVGGSYEQY
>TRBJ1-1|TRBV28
ASSFTRGTEAF
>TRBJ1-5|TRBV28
ASSLGYNQPQH
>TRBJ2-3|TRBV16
ASRTDRGLKDTQY
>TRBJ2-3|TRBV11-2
ASSLGQGTDTQY
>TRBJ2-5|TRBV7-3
ASSLIRSGRGETQY
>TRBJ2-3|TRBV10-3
AISDPGDPSTDTQY
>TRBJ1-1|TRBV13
ASSLGGEGRGAF
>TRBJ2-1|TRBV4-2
ASSQDYTALDEQF
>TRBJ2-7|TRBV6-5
ASSPRGTHYEQY
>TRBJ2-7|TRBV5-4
ASSLGHDEQY
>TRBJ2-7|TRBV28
ASSLWASGNSYEQY
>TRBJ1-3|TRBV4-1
ASSQDSSGNTIY
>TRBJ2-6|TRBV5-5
ASSLRTAGANVLT
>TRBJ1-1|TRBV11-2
ASSFGRVQVNTEAF
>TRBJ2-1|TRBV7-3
ASSLERTRGTREEAHNEQF